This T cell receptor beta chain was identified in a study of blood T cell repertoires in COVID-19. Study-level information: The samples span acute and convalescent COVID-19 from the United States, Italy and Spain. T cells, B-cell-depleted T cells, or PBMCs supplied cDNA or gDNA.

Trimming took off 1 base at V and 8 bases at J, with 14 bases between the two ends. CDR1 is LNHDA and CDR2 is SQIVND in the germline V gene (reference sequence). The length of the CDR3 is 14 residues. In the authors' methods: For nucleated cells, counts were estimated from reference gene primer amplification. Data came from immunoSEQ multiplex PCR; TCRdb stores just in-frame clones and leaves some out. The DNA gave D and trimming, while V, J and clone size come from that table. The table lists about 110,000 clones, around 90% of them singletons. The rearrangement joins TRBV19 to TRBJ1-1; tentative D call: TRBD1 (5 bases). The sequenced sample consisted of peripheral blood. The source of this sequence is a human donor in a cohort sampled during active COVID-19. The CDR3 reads CASSIAGGTTEAFF. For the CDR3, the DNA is TGTGCCAGTAGTATAGCGGGGGGGACTACGGAAGCTTTCTTT.